What follows is one TCR beta chain and its context. No antigen is known for it. The data were taken from a study of cytomegalovirus exposure and HLA in healthy donors. The primer mix had 60 Vbeta and 13 Jbeta primers. Data came from immunoSEQ multiplex PCR; TCRdb stores just in-frame clones and leaves some out. The sample gives 95,000 to 150,000 clones, roughly 80% of which show up once; 8.8% is in the top ten. Trimming took 5 bases from V and 6 from J, leaving 17 bases between them. This CDR3 spans 15 amino acids. Germline V gene lookup returns CDR1 KGHSH and CDR2 LQKENI. Study conclusions and caveats: In vitro work confirmed that a few CMV-associated chains recognize CMV antigens. A further, later analysis showed that HLA-associated TCR beta chains (compared with equally common others) were more clonally expanded. Altogether, 150 to 200 TCR beta chains were recorded as cytomegalovirus-associated.

The sequence derives from a female donor in good health and CMV-seropositive. The rearrangement uses TRBV18 and TRBJ2-1, with D perhaps matching TRBD1 (5 bases). The sample consisted of PBMCs. Written as DNA, the CDR3 is TGTGCCAGCTCAGGGCTCGAACAGGCGTCCAATGAGCAGTTCTTC. Its protein is CASSGLEQASNEQFF.